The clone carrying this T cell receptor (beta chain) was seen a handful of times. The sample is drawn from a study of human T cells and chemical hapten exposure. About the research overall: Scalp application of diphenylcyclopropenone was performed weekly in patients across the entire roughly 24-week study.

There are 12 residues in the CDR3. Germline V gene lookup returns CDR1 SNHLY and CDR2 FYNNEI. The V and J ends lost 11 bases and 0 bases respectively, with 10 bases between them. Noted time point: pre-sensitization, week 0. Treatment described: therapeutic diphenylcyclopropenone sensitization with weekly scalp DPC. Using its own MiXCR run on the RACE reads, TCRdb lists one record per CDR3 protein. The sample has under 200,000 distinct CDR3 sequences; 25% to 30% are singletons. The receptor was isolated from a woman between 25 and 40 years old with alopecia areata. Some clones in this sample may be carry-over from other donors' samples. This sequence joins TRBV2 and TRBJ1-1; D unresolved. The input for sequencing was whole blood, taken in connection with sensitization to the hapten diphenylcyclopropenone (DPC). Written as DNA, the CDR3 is TGTGCCTCAGCGGGAATGAACACTGAAGCTTTCTTT. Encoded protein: CASAGMNTEAFF.